This T cell receptor beta chain was sequenced during a study of cytomegalovirus exposure and HLA in healthy donors. Study summary: Of over 350 genotyped donors, roughly 81% grouped in the Caucasian-associated ancestry cluster.

Both 60 Vbeta primers and 13 Jbeta primers went into the PCR. TCRdb's copy holds only in-frame clones and misses some; the assay was immunoSEQ multiplex PCR. The sample holds more than 80,000 clones, 65% to 80% seen once. Source material: PBMCs. The sequence was collected from a female donor in good health and CMV-seropositive.

CDR3 residues: CASSTWTGISSGANVLTF. The CDR3 nucleotides read TGTGCCAGCAGCACCTGGACAGGGATAAGCTCTGGGGCCAACGTCCTGACTTTC. The genes are TRBV7-9 and TRBJ2-6; 8 bases line up with TRBD1. Germline lookup yields CDR1 SEHNR and CDR2 FQNEAQ (reference sequence). The trim removed 5 bases at V and 0 bases at J, leaving 9 bases unmatched. This CDR3 has 18 amino acids.